This T cell receptor beta chain was documented in a study of blood T cell repertoires in COVID-19. Across the study: Samples of COVID-19 (acute and convalescent) were obtained from the United States, Italy and Spain. T cells, B-cell-depleted T cells, or PBMCs supplied cDNA or gDNA.

Germline CDR1 is ENHRY and CDR2 is SYGVKD. Trimming at V came to 3 bases and at J to 3 bases, leaving 7 bases not matched to a gene. The length of the CDR3 is 16 residues. In the study's own analysis: Reference gene primer amplification gave nucleated cell count estimates. This table comes from immunoSEQ multiplex PCR, and its TCRdb copy is limited to in-frame clones, with some not included. From that table come the V and J calls and clone size; the DNA was used to work out D and trimming. This table holds approximately 190,000 clones, roughly 88% found once. Only one count was recorded for this clone.

This clonotype was obtained from a woman aged 40 to 50 who had recovered from COVID-19. This chain uses TRBV10-3 with TRBJ2-7, with 11 bases fitting TRBD2. The source material was peripheral blood. The chain's CDR3 is CAISEGLAGGYYEQYF. The CDR3 DNA follows: TGTGCCATCAGTGAAGGCCTAGCGGGGGGTTACTACGAGCAGTACTTC.